These 24 T cell receptor beta chains came from one sample sequenced in a study of blood T cell repertoires in COVID-19. Profiled with immunoSEQ multiplex PCR; TCRdb holds only in-frame clones, not every one. The repertoire holds over 150,000 clones, around nine tenths seen once, with about 0.96% in the top ten. The sequenced sample was peripheral blood. The receptors originated from a young woman who had recovered from COVID-19.

The CDR3 DNA reads as TGCAGTGCCAGTGGGACAGCGAGCAATCAGCCCCAGCATTTT. This sequence encodes CSASGTASNQPQHF. The chain employs TRBV20-1 and TRBJ1-5, with TRBD1 matching over 7 bases. In germline, CDR1 is DFQATT, CDR2 SNEGSKA (reference sequence). V lost 6 bases to trimming and J lost 1 base; unmatched junction nucleotides: 6. The CDR3 loop spans 14 amino acids.

V usage is TRBV7-2 and J usage is TRBJ1-3; unclear D gene. The CDR3 has 14 residues. In germline, CDR1 is SGHTA, CDR2 FQGNSA. Trimming pared 1 base from V and 2 bases from J, leaving 6 bases between. As DNA, the CDR3 is TGTGCCAGCAGCTTAGGTCCAGCTGGAAACACCATATATTTT. Translated, it gives CASSLGPAGNTIYF.

The sample holds one count of this clone. The chain links TRBV20-1 to TRBJ2-5, with 7 positions matching TRBD2. CDR1 and CDR2 (germline): DFQATT, SNEGSKA (reference sequence). The CDR3 runs 16 residues. Trimming removed 6 bases from V and 4 bases from J; junction bases left unmatched: 17. The CDR3 bases are TGCAGTGCCAGTGTCCCGGGGGGAACCCCCGGAGAGACCCAGTACTTC. Its protein is CSASVPGGTPGETQYF.

The V call is TRBV11-2, the J call TRBJ2-6; the D is unclear. The V end lost 9 bases, the J end lost 1 base, and 10 bases lay between the germline ends. The CDR3 extends over 14 amino acids. Germline loops: CDR1 SGHAT, CDR2 FQNNGV. The CDR3 region is CASLEWSGANVLTF. In DNA form, the CDR3 reads TGTGCCAGTCTGGAGTGGTCTGGGGCCAACGTCCTGACTTTC.

This chain connects TRBV18 to TRBJ1-2, with a possible D match to TRBD1 (5 bases). Trimming removed 4 bases at V and 2 bases at J, with 11 bases between. The germline gives CDR1 KGHSH, CDR2 LQKENI. This CDR3 comprises 14 residues. CDR3 DNA: TGTGCCAGCTCACTAGAGCAGGGAAACTATGGCTACACCTTC. It is translated as CASSLEQGNYGYTF.

This chain links TRBV30 with TRBJ1-1; perhaps TRBD1 as D (5 bases). The ends were cut back, 4 bases at V and 2 bases at J, with 11 bases in the middle. Per the germline V gene, CDR1 is GTSNPN and CDR2 is SVGIG (reference sequence). The CDR3 is made up of 13 amino acids. The CDR3 region has the DNA TGTGCCTGGAACGACAGAAGAAACACTGAAGCTTTCTTT. The encoded protein is CAWNDRRNTEAFF.

This clone has more than one count but fewer than ten. The chain couples TRBV3-1 (or the pseudogene TRBV3-2) to TRBJ1-5; D gene uncertain. This CDR3 is built from 12 residues. Germline CDR1 is LGHDT and CDR2 is YNNKEL (reference sequence). The V gene lost 8 bases and the J gene lost 3 bases, with 8 bases spanning the gap. CDR3 sequence (DNA): TGTGCCAGCGGGCATCTCAATCAGCCCCAGCATTTT. It is translated as CASGHLNQPQHF.

This chain connects TRBV19 to TRBJ2-3; D is possibly TRBD2 (5 bases). Trimming took 2 bases from V and 6 from J, leaving 12 bases between them. Germline V gene data show CDR1 as LNHDA and CDR2 as SQIVND (reference sequence). The CDR3 consists of 14 residues. The CDR3, as DNA: TGTGCCAGTAGTATATCTCGGGGAAGGGATACGCAGTATTTT. This encodes CASSISRGRDTQYF.

This clone was counted a single time. This chain joins TRBV7-2 and TRBJ1-5; tentatively, D is TRBD1 (5 bases). Trimming removed 7 bases at V and 5 bases at J, with 15 bases between. The CDR3 runs to 14 residues. CDR1 and CDR2 from the germline V gene are SGHTA and FQGNSA. The CDR3 here is CASNQMGGHQPQHF. Written as DNA, the CDR3 is TGTGCCAGCAACCAAATGGGGGGACATCAGCCCCAGCATTTT.

DNA of the CDR3: TGTGCCAGCAGCTTAGATCAGGGTTTCAATCAGCCCCAGCATTTT. Translating gives CASSLDQGFNQPQHF. The chain employs TRBV7-2 and TRBJ1-5, with a tentative D call TRBD1 (5 bases). The CDR3 extends over 15 amino acids. Germline CDR1 and CDR2: SGHTA and FQGNSA. The V end lost 1 base, the J end lost 3 bases, and 10 bases lay between the germline ends. Combining the CDR3 with reference TRBV7-2 and TRBJ1-5 gives the whole variable domain GAGVSQSPSNKVTEKGKDVELRCDPISGHTALYWYRQSLGQGLEFLIYFQGNSAPDKSGLPSDRFSAERTGGSVSTLTIQRTQQEDSAVYLCASSLDQGFNQPQHFGDGTRLSIL.

This clone was seen a few times. The J gene is TRBJ2-2, the V gene TRBV11-1; D gene ambiguous. Germline lookup yields CDR1 SGHAT and CDR2 FQDESV (reference sequence). The CDR3 contains 14 residues. The V end was cut by 1 base, the J end by 6 bases, with 9 bases between. CDR3 nucleotides: TGTGCCAGCAGCTTAGTCGGGTCATCCGGGGAGCTGTTTTTT. Its translation is CASSLVGSSGELFF. Complete variable domain (other parts from reference TRBV11-1 and TRBJ2-2): EAEVAQSPRYKITEKSQAVAFWCDPISGHATLYWYRQILGQGPELLVQFQDESVVDDSQLPKDRFSAERLKGVDSTLKIQPAELGDSAMYLCASSLVGSSGELFFGEGSRLTVL.

V usage is TRBV7-2 and J usage is TRBJ1-1, with D hard to call. The V and J ends lost 4 bases and 2 bases respectively, with 14 bases between them. The CDR3 consists of 15 residues. CDR1 and CDR2 (germline): SGHTA, FQGNSA. CDR3 loop: CASSSQHAVNTEAFF. The CDR3 coding sequence is TGTGCCAGCAGCTCCCAACATGCAGTCAACACTGAAGCTTTCTTT.

The chain has TRBV6-4 and TRBJ1-2; 10 bases map to TRBD1. This CDR3 is built from 16 residues. The V and J ends lost 7 bases and 1 base, in that order; junction bases with no gene match: 9. From germline, CDR1 is MRHNA and CDR2 SNTAGT. In DNA form, the CDR3 reads TGTGCCAGCATCCCGACAGGGGGCGCCGATAACTATGGCTACACCTTC. Its translation is CASIPTGGADNYGYTF.

This chain links TRBV2 with TRBJ2-7; a possible D gene is TRBD1 (5 bases). The CDR3 has 17 residues. Germline V lookup: CDR1 SNHLY, CDR2 FYNNEI. V was pared by 2 bases and J by 1 base, with 18 bases between. The CDR3 DNA reads as TGTGCCAGCAGTGAACTCAGAACAGGTTTACAGTCCTACGAGCAGTACGTC. Protein: CASSELRTGLQSYEQYV.

The chain couples TRBV6-1 to TRBJ1-1, with no clear D. Trimming took 5 bases from V and 0 from J, leaving 7 bases between them. CDR1 is MNHNS and CDR2 is SASEGT in the germline V gene. The CDR3 consists of 13 residues. DNA for the CDR3: TGTGCCAGCAGTTCTTATATGAACACTGAAGCTTTCTTT. Translated, it gives CASSSYMNTEAFF.

The chain employs TRBV10-3 and TRBJ2-2; tentatively, D is TRBD1 (8 bases). The V gene lost 9 bases and the J gene lost 8 bases, with 19 bases spanning the gap. CDR3 length: 14 residues. Germline loops: CDR1 ENHRY, CDR2 SYGVKD. The CDR3 DNA is TGTGCCATAACCGACAGGGGAGGGACGGGGGAGCTGTTTTTT. Protein: CAITDRGGTGELFF.

The J gene is TRBJ2-7, the V gene TRBV6-2 or TRBV6-3, with 9 bases matching TRBD1. CDR1 MNHEY and CDR2 SVGEGT come from the germline V gene. The trim removed 5 bases at V and 6 bases at J, leaving 8 bases unmatched. This CDR3 spans 14 amino acids. Here the CDR3 reads CASSRDREFPEQYF. The CDR3 nucleotides are TGTGCCAGCAGTCGGGACAGGGAGTTTCCCGAGCAGTACTTC.

The chain is built from TRBV27 and TRBJ1-1; unclear D gene. This CDR3 region has 14 residues. The V gene's germline CDR1 is MNHEY and CDR2 SMNVEV (reference sequence). V was cut by 1 base and J by 4 bases, with 10 bases left in between. CDR3 DNA sequence: TGTGCCAGCAGTTTATACCGCAGTACCACTGAAGCTTTCTTT. Protein: CASSLYRSTTEAFF.

The V call is TRBV5-5, the J call TRBJ1-4, with TRBD1 as a possible D gene (5 bases). Germline V gives CDR1 SGHKS, CDR2 YYEKEE (reference sequence). CDR3 length: 15 amino acids. Trimming removed 2 bases from V and 8 bases from J, with 16 bases in between. CDR3 residues: CASSFYVTVNEKLFF. The CDR3 nucleotides read TGTGCCAGCAGCTTTTACGTGACAGTAAACGAAAAACTGTTTTTT. Full variable domain (rest looked up from reference TRBV5-5 and TRBJ1-4): DAGVTQSPTHLIKTRGQQVTLRCSPISGHKSVSWYQQVLGQGPQFIFQYYEKEERGRGNFPDRFSARQFPNYSSELNVNALLLGDSALYLCASSFYVTVNEKLFFGSGTQLSVL.

The chain links TRBV6-5 to TRBJ2-7; TRBD1 matches 12 bases. CDR1 and CDR2 from the germline V gene are MNHEY and SVGAGI. The CDR3 loop spans 15 amino acids. Germline trimming cut 6 bases from V and 5 bases from J; bases unmatched to any gene: 8. The CDR3, as DNA: TGTGCCAGCAGACAAACCGGGACAGGGGGCCACGAGCAGTACTTC. This sequence encodes CASRQTGTGGHEQYF.

The rearrangement joins TRBV7-2 to TRBJ1-4; possible D gene TRBD1, 5 bases. CDR1 and CDR2 from the germline V gene are SGHTA and FQGNSA. Trimming cost V 1 base and J 8 bases, with 11 bases left between them. The CDR3 runs to 14 residues. CDR3 sequence: CASSLGTRAEKLFF. The CDR3 nucleotides are TGTGCCAGCAGCTTAGGGACCAGGGCCGAAAAACTGTTTTTT.

This clone was picked up many times. This CDR3 reads CASSEGRGYGYTF. The CDR3 nucleotides read TGTGCCAGCAGTGAAGGACGGGGCTATGGCTACACCTTC. The rearrangement uses TRBV2 and TRBJ1-2; D unclear. This CDR3 spans 13 amino acids. Trimming stripped 1 base from V and 4 bases from J, with 7 bases between. Germline loops: CDR1 SNHLY, CDR2 FYNNEI. The whole variable domain, remainder taken from reference TRBV2 and TRBJ1-2, is EPEVTQTPSHQVTQMGQEVILRCVPISNHLYFYWYRQILGQKVEFLVSFYNNEISEKSEIFDDQFSVERPDGSNFTLKIRSTKLEDSAMYFCASSEGRGYGYTFGSGTRLTVV.

The chain couples TRBV7-2 to TRBJ2-2, with unresolved D. Germline V lookup: CDR1 SGHTA, CDR2 FQGNSA. The CDR3 contains 14 residues. V was shortened by 5 bases and J by 0 bases, with 7 bases between the two germline ends. This CDR3 reads CASSPYSNTGELFF. The CDR3 DNA reads TGTGCCAGCAGCCCTTACTCGAACACCGGGGAGCTGTTTTTT.

This clone was found a few times. This sequence joins TRBV6-2 or TRBV6-3 and TRBJ2-7; 9 nucleotides align to TRBD1. Germline CDR1 is MNHEY and CDR2 is SVGEGT. V was pared by 5 bases and J by 4 bases, with 9 bases of the junction left unmatched. This CDR3 has 15 residues. The CDR3 is CASSPWTGVGYEQYF. DNA for the CDR3: TGTGCCAGCAGTCCCTGGACAGGGGTTGGGTACGAGCAGTACTTC.